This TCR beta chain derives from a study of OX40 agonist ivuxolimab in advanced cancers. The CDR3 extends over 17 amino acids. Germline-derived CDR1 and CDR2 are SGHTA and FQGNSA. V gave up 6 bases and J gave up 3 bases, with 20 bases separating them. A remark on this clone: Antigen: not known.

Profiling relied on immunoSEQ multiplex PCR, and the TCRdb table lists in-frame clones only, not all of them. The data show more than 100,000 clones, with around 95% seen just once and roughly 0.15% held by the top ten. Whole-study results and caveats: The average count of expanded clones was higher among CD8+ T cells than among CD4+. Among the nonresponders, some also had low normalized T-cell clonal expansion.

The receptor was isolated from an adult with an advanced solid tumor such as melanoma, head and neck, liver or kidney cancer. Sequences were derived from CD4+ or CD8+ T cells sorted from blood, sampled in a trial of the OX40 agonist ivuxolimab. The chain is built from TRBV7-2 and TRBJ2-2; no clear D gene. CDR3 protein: CASRLQVGVSDTGELFF. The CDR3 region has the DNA TGTGCCAGCAGACTCCAGGTCGGTGTATCGGACACCGGGGAGCTGTTTTTT.